These 26 T cell receptor beta chains were sequenced from one sample in a study of shared clonotypes between healthy human individuals. TCRdb keeps only in-frame clones here, not all; method: immunoSEQ multiplex PCR. The profile shows 450,000 to 500,000 clones, around 85% of them singletons. Sequencing input: PBMCs. Every receptor here comes from a woman in her 40s in good health. Some clones in this sample may be carry-over from other donors' samples.

This chain uses TRBV21-1 with TRBJ1-2; the DNA was not compared with TRBD1, the D call given in the table. TRBV21-1 is marked as a pseudogene. The CDR3 totals 14 residues. CDR3 nucleotide sequence: TGTGCCAGCAGCAAAGGGGGGCGCGTGCCTGGCTACACCTTC. It translates to CASSKGGRVPGYTF.

The chain joins TRBV19 to TRBJ2-1, with 12 bases that match TRBD2. The CDR3 sequence is 15 residues long. Germline assignment: CDR1 LNHDA and CDR2 SQIVND (reference sequence). With 6 bases clipped from V and 6 bases from J, the junction kept 6 bases outside the gene matches. Here the CDR3 reads CASSRLAGASNEQFF. The DNA for the CDR3 is TGTGCCAGTAGCAGACTAGCGGGAGCGTCCAATGAGCAGTTCTTC.

The chain joins TRBV28 to TRBJ1-5; TRBD1 might be the D (6 bases). Looked up from germline, CDR1 is MDHEN and CDR2 is SYDVKM. The CDR3 consists of 14 residues. Trimming took 4 bases from V and 4 from J, leaving 11 bases between them. CDR3 protein: CASSSTGINQPQHF. The CDR3, as DNA: TGTGCCAGCAGTTCTACAGGGATTAATCAGCCCCAGCATTTT.

The chain links TRBV13 to TRBJ2-7; D gene unclear. The germline V and J ends were trimmed by 5 bases and 4 bases, with 6 bases remaining between them. Looked up from germline, CDR1 is PRHDT and CDR2 is FYEKMQ (reference sequence). The CDR3 extends over 11 amino acids. The CDR3 nucleotides read TGTGCCAGCAGCCTCCGGTACGAGCAGTACTTC. Its protein is CASSLRYEQYF.

The chain has TRBV6-5 and TRBJ1-2; 8 nucleotides line up with TRBD1. V shed 2 bases, J shed 4 bases, and the junction held 6 bases outside the gene matches. The CDR3 spans 15 residues. CDR1 and CDR2 (germline): MNHEY, SVGAGI. CDR3 sequence: CASSYPGTGTYGYTF. Written as DNA, the CDR3 is TGTGCCAGCAGTTACCCCGGGACAGGAACCTATGGCTACACCTTC.

V usage is TRBV10-3 and J usage is TRBJ2-7; D unresolved. Between the trimmed V and J ends, which lost 3 bases and 9 bases, there was a span of 15 bases. The CDR3 has 13 amino acids. The V gene's germline CDR1 is ENHRY and CDR2 SYGVKD. The CDR3 bases are TGTGCCATCAGTGAAGTACTACTCTCTAGGCAGTACTTC. Its translation: CAISEVLLSRQYF.

This clone turned up a few times. The rearrangement uses TRBV5-1 and TRBJ1-3; a weak D match, TRBD1 (5 bases). Germline CDR1 SGHRS, CDR2 YFSETQ. The V end lost 4 bases, the J end lost 0 bases, and 14 bases lay between the germline ends. CDR3 size: 16 residues. The CDR3: CASSPSTGRSGNTIYF. Written as DNA, the CDR3 is TGCGCCAGCAGCCCATCCACAGGCCGCTCTGGAAACACCATATATTTT.

The chain employs TRBV19 and TRBJ1-4, with 8 bases aligning to TRBD1. Germline CDR1 LNHDA, CDR2 SQIVND (reference sequence). This CDR3 contains 16 residues. Germline trimming cut 6 bases from V and 8 bases from J; bases unmatched to any gene: 14. The CDR3 spells CASSDGSGQGLEKLFF. The DNA of the CDR3 is TGTGCCAGTAGCGACGGATCAGGACAGGGTTTGGAAAAACTGTTTTTT.

V gene TRBV10-1 combines with J gene TRBJ2-2, with TRBD2 identical over 13 bases. Germline CDR1 is WNHNN and CDR2 is SYGVQD (reference sequence). The CDR3 runs to 17 residues. J gave up 5 bases and V 2 bases, and 5 bases lay outside the gene matches. CDR3 DNA: TGCGCCAGCAGTGAGGGACTAGCGGGAGCGTGGACCGGGGAGCTGTTTTTT. Its translation is CASSEGLAGAWTGELFF.

This chain joins TRBV6-1 and TRBJ2-4; D tentatively fits TRBD1 or TRBD2 (5 bases each). Trimming removed 3 bases from V and 9 bases from J, with 18 bases in between. There are 15 residues in the CDR3. Germline lookup yields CDR1 MNHNS and CDR2 SASEGT. The CDR3 loop is CASSDRVAPGGIQYF. The CDR3 nucleotides read TGTGCCAGCAGTGATAGAGTCGCACCTGGGGGCATTCAGTACTTC.

This sequence joins TRBV6-5 and TRBJ2-7; TRBD1 agrees at 8 bases. CDR3 length: 15 residues. V gave up 2 bases and J gave up 0 bases; unmatched junction bases: 3. Germline CDR1 and CDR2: MNHEY and SVGAGI. The CDR3 sequence: CASSYQGQASYEQYF. In nucleotides, the CDR3 is TGTGCCAGCAGTTACCAGGGACAGGCCTCCTACGAGCAGTACTTC.

V gene TRBV11-3 combines with J gene TRBJ2-1, with 13 positions matching TRBD2. The CDR3 sequence is 16 residues long. V lost 5 bases to trimming and J lost 8 bases; unmatched junction nucleotides: 9. Per germline, CDR1 SGHNT and CDR2 YENEEA. The CDR3 DNA reads as TGTGCCAGCAGCCCGGAGGGGACTAGCGGGGTCGATGAGCAGTTCTTC. Its protein product is CASSPEGTSGVDEQFF.

The chain has TRBV6-6 and TRBJ2-2; 9 bases match TRBD1. CDR1 and CDR2 from the germline V gene are MNHNY and SVGAGI (reference sequence). V shed 0 bases, J shed 4 bases, and the junction held 3 bases outside the gene matches. This CDR3 has 16 amino acids. The CDR3 DNA reads TGTGCCAGCAGTTACTCGACAGGGGGTACCACCGGGGAGCTGTTTTTT. Its protein product is CASSYSTGGTTGELFF.

As concerns this clone: A far larger clone is one base from this, pointing to a likely read error. The sample contains more than one DNA sequence encoding this CDR3. This chain joins TRBV29-1 and TRBJ2-5, with D possibly being TRBD1 (6 bases). The CDR3 spans 14 residues. The V end was cut by 0 bases, the J end by 4 bases, with 12 bases between. Germline-derived CDR1 and CDR2 are SQVTM and ANQGSEA. The CDR3 nucleotides are TGCAGCGTTGAAGATAGGGGGACCGGAGAGACCCAGTACTTC. Protein: CSVEDRGTGETQYF. Using reference TRBV29-1 and TRBJ2-5 for the parts outside the CDR3, the full variable domain is SAVISQKPSRDICQRGTSLTIQCQVDSQVTMMFWYRQQPGQSLTLIATANQGSEATYESGFVIDKFPISRPNLTFSTLTVSNMSPEDSSIYLCSVEDRGTGETQYFGPGTRLLVL.

A word on this clone: This likely reflects a read error, since a far larger clone is one base away. The chain recombines TRBV11-2 with TRBJ2-7, with TRBD2 matching 12 bases. CDR1 is SGHAT and CDR2 is FQNNGV in the germline V gene. The CDR3 loop spans 15 amino acids. The CDR3 DNA reads TGTGCCAGAAGCTCCCTAGCGGGAGGGGCCTACGAGCAGTACTTC. Translating it yields CARSSLAGGAYEQYF. Full variable domain (rest looked up from reference TRBV11-2 and TRBJ2-7): EAGVAQSPRYKIIEKRQSVAFWCNPISGHATLYWYQQILGQGPKLLIQFQNNGVVDDSQLPKDRFSAERLKGVDSTLKIQPAKLEDSAVYLCARSSLAGGAYEQYFGPGTRLTVT.

The rearrangement uses TRBV6-1 and TRBJ2-2; 7 positions agree with TRBD1. Trimming removed 6 bases from V and 4 bases from J; junction bases left unmatched: 5. The CDR3 has 14 residues. From germline, CDR1 is MNHNS and CDR2 SASEGT. CDR3 protein: CASSWDRGTGELFF. CDR3 in DNA: TGTGCCAGCAGCTGGGACAGAGGCACCGGGGAGCTGTTTTTT.

The rearrangement joins TRBV7-3 to TRBJ1-4; no definite D call. Germline V lookup: CDR1 SGHTA, CDR2 FQGTGA. This CDR3 has 16 amino acids. Trimming stripped 1 base from V and 0 bases from J, with 9 bases between. In nucleotides, the CDR3 is TGTGCCAGCAGCTTAATGTCCCGGGCAACTAATGAAAAACTGTTTTTT. The encoded protein is CASSLMSRATNEKLFF.

Comment on this clone: Additional DNA sequences in this sample encode the identical CDR3. The V gene is TRBV5-6, the J gene TRBJ2-3, with no clear D. CDR1 is SGHDT, CDR2 YYEEEE, per germline. CDR3 size: 14 residues. The V and J ends lost 2 bases and 2 bases respectively, with 9 bases between them. The CDR3 bases are TGTGCCAGCAGCTTAGGCGGCCACACAGATACGCAGTATTTT. Protein product: CASSLGGHTDTQYF. The variable domain in full, completed from reference TRBV5-6 and TRBJ2-3, reads DAGVTQSPTHLIKTRGQQVTLRCSPKSGHDTVSWYQQALGQGPQFIFQYYEEEERQRGNFPDRFSGHQFPNYSSELNVNALLLGDSALYLCASSLGGHTDTQYFGPGTRLTVL.

The genes are TRBV9 and TRBJ2-1; D may be TRBD1 (5 bases). The CDR3 runs 13 residues. Germline CDR1 is SGDLS and CDR2 is YYNGEE. V lost 3 bases, J lost 8 bases, and 12 bases lay in between. The CDR3 DNA reads TGTGCCAGCAGCGGAAACCTAGGGGATGAGCAGTTCTTC. It specifies CASSGNLGDEQFF. The whole variable domain, remainder taken from reference TRBV9 and TRBJ2-1, is DSGVTQTPKHLITATGQRVTLRCSPRSGDLSVYWYQQSLDQGLQFLIQYYNGEERAKGNILERFSAQQFPDLHSELNLSSLELGDSALYFCASSGNLGDEQFFGPGTRLTVL.

This chain uses TRBV10-3 with TRBJ2-3, with 13 positions matching TRBD2. The V segment lost 2 bases and the J segment 6 bases; nucleotides outside the gene matches: 5. In germline, CDR1 is ENHRY, CDR2 SYGVKD. CDR3 length: 16 residues. DNA for the CDR3: TGTGCCATCAGTGAGGGACTAGCGGGAGTGTCCGATACGCAGTATTTT. Protein: CAISEGLAGVSDTQYF.

The J gene is TRBJ2-7, the V gene TRBV27, with D possibly TRBD1 on 5 matching bases. This CDR3 spans 14 amino acids. V was shortened by 6 bases and J by 2 bases, with 14 bases between the two germline ends. Germline V gives CDR1 MNHEY, CDR2 SMNVEV (reference sequence). The CDR3, as DNA: TGTGCCAGCAGCGACAGCGACCGAACCTACGAGCAGTACTTC. As protein: CASSDSDRTYEQYF.

The chain recombines TRBV25-1 with TRBJ1-1; D not certain. Germline values: CDR1 MGHDK, CDR2 SYGVNS. This CDR3 comprises 14 residues. Trimming took 4 bases from V and 7 from J, leaving 16 bases between them. In DNA, the CDR3 is TGTGCCAGCAGTGGGTTAATTGGGAACGGTGAAGCTTTCTTT. Translation gives CASSGLIGNGEAFF.

The chain is built from TRBV28 and TRBJ2-3; 7 nucleotides align to TRBD1. The length of the CDR3 is 13 residues. Germline assignment: CDR1 MDHEN and CDR2 SYDVKM. The V gene end was trimmed by 6 bases and the J gene end by 3 bases; junction bases not matched to a gene: 3. CDR3 region: CASRLGQTDTQYF. As DNA, the CDR3 is TGTGCCAGCAGATTGGGACAGACAGATACGCAGTATTTT.

The chain has TRBV27 and TRBJ2-1; 10 bases are shared with TRBD1. Germline loops: CDR1 MNHEY, CDR2 SMNVEV (reference sequence). Trimming at V came to 7 bases and at J to 1 base, leaving 10 bases not matched to a gene. The CDR3 covers 17 residues. The CDR3 DNA reads as TGTGCCAGCACCCGACAGGGGGCGAGTAGGTCCTACAATGAGCAGTTCTTC. Protein sequence: CASTRQGASRSYNEQFF.

CDR3 sequence reads: CASSQDQVRETQYF. In DNA form, the CDR3 reads TGTGCCAGCAGCCAAGATCAGGTGCGAGAGACCCAGTACTTC. The V gene is TRBV4-2, the J gene TRBJ2-5; the D is unclear. Trimming took off 0 bases at V and 4 bases at J, with 9 bases between the two ends. CDR1 is LGHNA and CDR2 is YNFKEQ in the germline V gene. The CDR3 has 14 residues.

This clone was seen once. The V call is TRBV18, the J call TRBJ2-7; 10 positions agree with TRBD1. The ends lost 5 bases at V and 12 bases at J; junction bases unmatched: 7. Germline values: CDR1 KGHSH, CDR2 LQKENI. CDR3 length: 12 amino acids. CDR3 sequence (DNA): TGTGCCAGCTCAACTAACGGACAGGGGGTGTACTTC. Residues: CASSTNGQGVYF.